Listed below are T cell receptor beta chains from one sample, sequenced in a study of metastatic and nonmetastatic thyroid tumors. MiXCR reprocessed the PCR reads for TCRdb. The table records around 21,000 clones, about 18% of them present only once. Material: blood. The receptors here all came from a male donor with papillary thyroid cancer or a benign thyroid nodule (not recorded which). Some clones in this sample may be carry-over from other donors' samples. Both conserved end residues are part of each CDR3. The order of the fields is V gene, J gene, clone size, D gene, CDR3 DNA, CDR3 protein. The D gene is left open where the match is weak. Size is stated for part of the rows, as once, few or many counts, or as a class when the clone is expanded.

TRBV11-2,TRBJ1-4,many,.,TGTGCCAGCAGTGATCGACAGAGTAATGAAGGGGTGTTTTTT,CASSDRQSNEGVFF
TRBV5-6,TRBJ2-1,few,.,TGTGCCAGCAGCTTGCCCCACTACAATGAGCAGTTCTTC,CASSLPHYNEQFF
TRBV18,TRBJ2-1,many,.,TGTGCCAGCAGAAGGGGGAATTTCTACAATGAGCAGTTCTTC,CASRRGNFYNEQFF
TRBV4-1,TRBJ2-5,many,TRBD2,TGCGCCAGCAGCCTCCGGGGGGGGCAAGAGACCCAGTACTTC,CASSLRGGQETQYF
TRBV2,TRBJ2-1,many,.,TGTGCCAGCAGGAGGAACCAGGGGAATGAGCAGTTCTTC,CASRRNQGNEQFF
TRBV11-1,TRBJ1-1,.,TRBD1,TGTGCCAGCAGCTCCCGAGTCAGGGGGGGGAACACTGAAGCTTTCTTT,CASSSRVRGGNTEAFF
TRBV3-1,TRBJ1-3,.,.,TGTGCCAGCAGCCAAGGGGGGAGTGGAAACACCATATATTTT,CASSQGGSGNTIYF
TRBV20-1,TRBJ2-7,.,.,TGCAGTGCTAGCCCGAGAGCCTACGAGCAGTACTTC,CSASPRAYEQYF
TRBV20-1,TRBJ2-3,many,TRBD2,TGCAGTGCTATAATGACTAGCGGGGGACGCGATACGCAGTATTTT,CSAIMTSGGRDTQYF
TRBV12-3/TRBV12-4,TRBJ2-6,few,.,TGTGCCAGCAGTTTAGCGAGATCTGGGGCCAACGTCCTGACTTTC,CASSLARSGANVLTF
TRBV11-3,TRBJ2-7,many,TRBD2,TGTGCCAGCAGCCCCCGACTAGCGGGAGTCTACGAGCAGTACTTC,CASSPRLAGVYEQYF
TRBV10-3,TRBJ2-1,many,TRBD2,TGTGCCATCAGTTCCCGTGGGACTAGCGGCCTTTACAATGAGCAGTTCTTC,CAISSRGTSGLYNEQFF
TRBV4-1,TRBJ1-5,many,.,TGCGCCAGCAGCCTCGGGGCAGGGAGCAATCAGCCCCAGCATTTT,CASSLGAGSNQPQHF
TRBV12-3/TRBV12-4,TRBJ1-1,many,.,TGTGCCAGCAGTTTAGTCGGGCAAATCAGAGCTTTCTTT,CASSLVGQIRAFF
TRBV12-3/TRBV12-4,TRBJ2-7,.,.,TGTGCCAGCAGTTTATCTGTTGGTGGGAGAAGCTCCTACGAGCAGTACTTC,CASSLSVGGRSSYEQYF
TRBV29-1,TRBJ2-7,many,TRBD2,TGCAGCGTAGTCCCGGGGGGGGGCTTCTCCTACGAGCAGTACTTC,CSVVPGGGFSYEQYF
TRBV5-1,TRBJ2-1,many,TRBD2,TGCGCCAGCAGCTTACGGTCCAGCGGGGTCACCAATGAGCAGTTCTTC,CASSLRSSGVTNEQFF
TRBV3-1,TRBJ2-1,many,.,TGTGCCAGCAGCCCCGGAGGGAGTCAAGATGAGCAGTTCTTC,CASSPGGSQDEQFF
TRBV13,TRBJ2-3,many,.,TGTGCCAGCAGCTCTTACCCGACCATAAATACGCAGTATTTT,CASSSYPTINTQYF
TRBV6-1,TRBJ1-2,medium-sized,.,TGTGCCAGCACCGAGGGCAGCGCAGACCTCTATGGCTACACCTTC,CASTEGSADLYGYTF
TRBV7-6,TRBJ2-3,many,TRBD2,TGTGCCAGCAGCTCCGGACTAGGCCACACAGATACGCAGTATTTT,CASSSGLGHTDTQYF
TRBV5-1,TRBJ2-2,many,.,TGCGCCAGCAGCTTGCTCACCTCCTCGGGGACCGGGGAGCTGTTTTTT,CASSLLTSSGTGELFF
TRBV20-1,TRBJ2-1,many,.,TGCAGTGCTAGTGGAATTAGACCACTCAATGAGCAGTTCTTC,CSASGIRPLNEQFF
TRBV7-3,TRBJ1-3,.,.,TGTGCCAGCAGCTTGGCGTCCTCTGGAGACACCATATATTTT,CASSLASSGDTIYF
TRBV11-1,TRBJ2-1,.,.,TGTGCCAGCAGCCCTCAGGCGACCTCCTACAATGAGCAGTTCTTC,CASSPQATSYNEQFF
TRBV7-9,TRBJ2-1,many,.,TGTGCCAGCAGCTTGAGTCTGGCAGGAACCTACAATGAGCAGTTCTTC,CASSLSLAGTYNEQFF
TRBV4-1,TRBJ2-7,.,TRBD2,TGCGCCAGCAGCCAGTCAATAGCGGGACCATCCTACGAGCAGTACTTC,CASSQSIAGPSYEQYF
TRBV28,TRBJ1-2,medium-sized,.,TGTGCCAGCAGTCTCCAGAGGAGATACACCTTC,CASSLQRRYTF
TRBV5-4,TRBJ2-5,.,TRBD2,TGTGCCAGCAGCCCAGCGGGGGCCCGAGGAGAGACCCAGTACTTC,CASSPAGARGETQYF
TRBV27,TRBJ2-7,medium-sized,.,TGTGCCAGCAGTCGATCTACAGGGATTCGGGACGAGCAGTACTTC,CASSRSTGIRDEQYF
TRBV6-4,TRBJ2-3,medium-sized,.,TGTGCCAGCAGTGCAGGGGGCACAGATACGCAGTATTTT,CASSAGGTDTQYF
TRBV11-2,TRBJ1-1,many,.,TGTGCCAGCAGCTTCACAGGGTACCCTGAAGCTTTCTTT,CASSFTGYPEAFF
TRBV7-2,TRBJ2-1,many,TRBD2,TGTGCCAGCAGCTTAGATTTGGCGGGAGGGGTCGGGCAGTTCTTC,CASSLDLAGGVGQFF
TRBV12-3/TRBV12-4,TRBJ2-7,.,.,TGTGCCAGCAGTTTATCGGTCGACGGAGGGGACGAGCAGTACTTC,CASSLSVDGGDEQYF
TRBV11-2,TRBJ1-2,many,.,TGTGCCAGCAGCTTAGAGCCCAGGGGAGGTGGCTACACCTTC,CASSLEPRGGGYTF
TRBV11-3,TRBJ2-7,.,.,TGTGCCAGCAGCTACGGCCCCGGATACGAGCAGTACTTC,CASSYGPGYEQYF
TRBV10-3,TRBJ2-3,many,.,TGTGCCATCAGTGCTTCCCTAAGTTTCAGCACAGATACGCAGTATTTT,CAISASLSFSTDTQYF
TRBV7-8,TRBJ2-5,many,.,TGTGCCAGCAGCTCCCCTGCCCGGACAGAAGTAGAAGAGACCCAGTACTTC,CASSSPARTEVEETQYF
TRBV6-1,TRBJ1-2,medium-sized,TRBD1,TGTGCCAGCAAAAAGCAGGCCGGGACAGACCTCTATGGCTACACCTTC,CASKKQAGTDLYGYTF
TRBV6-2/TRBV6-3,TRBJ2-1,many,.,TGTGCCAGCAGTTATGAGTTCTACAATGAGCAGTTCTTC,CASSYEFYNEQFF
TRBV2,TRBJ2-3,many,TRBD2,TGTGCCAGCATGCGGGAGTCGTCCGCAGATACGCAGTATTTT,CASMRESSADTQYF
TRBV6-1,TRBJ1-1,many,.,TGTGCCAGCAGTGACGGAGCTTCTGAAGCTTTCTTT,CASSDGASEAFF
TRBV12-3/TRBV12-4,TRBJ2-3,few,TRBD2,TGTGCCAGCAGTTTAGCGGGAGGGCCTCCAGATACGCAGTATTTT,CASSLAGGPPDTQYF
TRBV7-9,TRBJ2-7,many,TRBD2,TGTGCCAGCAGCTCAGCCGAAACTAGCGGGATTAACGAGCAGTACTTC,CASSSAETSGINEQYF
TRBV10-3,TRBJ2-7,.,.,TGTGCCATCAGTGATGGGGGAGCTTACGAGCAGTACTTC,CAISDGGAYEQYF
TRBV10-3,TRBJ2-3,many,.,TGTGCCATCAGTGGAGGTTTAAGAGATACGCAGTATTTT,CAISGGLRDTQYF